This section outlines one TCR beta chain sequence together with its context. This sample was included in a study of cytomegalovirus exposure and HLA in healthy donors. Amplification used 60 Vbeta primers and 13 Jbeta primers. Measured with immunoSEQ multiplex PCR; TCRdb has only the in-frame clones, and not every one. Of tens of thousands of clones listed, about 74% are singletons. The sample was PBMCs. This TCR was sampled from a woman aged 50 to 60 in good health and CMV-seropositive.

The CDR3 DNA is TGTGCCAGCAGCTTTTCTGTTGGGCTCGAGGGGCAGTATTTT. This sequence encodes CASSFSVGLEGQYF. The V gene is TRBV13, the J gene TRBJ2-3; D may be TRBD2 (5 bases). CDR3 length: 14 residues. Looked up from germline, CDR1 is PRHDT and CDR2 is FYEKMQ (reference sequence). Trimming left V 3 bases short and J 11 bases short, with 18 bases between. The complete variable domain, with remaining parts taken from reference TRBV13 and TRBJ2-3, reads AAGVIQSPRHLIKEKRETATLKCYPIPRHDTVYWYQQGPGQDPQFLISFYEKMQSDKGSIPDRFSAQQFSDYHSELNMSSLELGDSALYFCASSFSVGLEGQYFGPGTRLTVL.